This TCR beta chain was captured in a study of cytomegalovirus exposure and HLA in healthy donors. Study outcomes and limitations: Across all donors, roughly uniform sequencing depth was an assumption of the presence/absence analyses.

Germline values: CDR1 SGHDT, CDR2 YYEEEE. The CDR3 is 11 residues long. After removal of 5 bases from V and 10 bases from J, the junction contained 3 bases not matched to a gene. It was with 60 Vbeta and 13 Jbeta primers that the PCR ran. TCRdb's copy holds only in-frame clones and misses some; the assay was immunoSEQ multiplex PCR. The profile shows fewer than 250,000 clones, approximately 75% of them singletons. On this clone: The antigen is undetermined.

Sequenced input: PBMCs. V and J are TRBV5-6 and TRBJ2-3; 8 nucleotides agree with TRBD1. The TCR originated in a man between 25 and 39 years old in good health and CMV-seropositive. This chain's CDR3 is CASSSDRAQYF. The CDR3 DNA reads as TGTGCCAGCAGTTCGGACAGGGCGCAGTATTTT.